The source of this TCR beta chain is a study of beta chain features in type 1 diabetes. Study results and limitations: Whether TCRB rearrangement is influenced by HLA type was left unresolved in this analysis. When Type 1 diabetes patients were examined, their TCRB CDR3s proved moderately but significantly shorter in all four CD4+ subsets. Lower insertion and higher deletion counts appeared at VDJ junctions in type 1 diabetes patients. Naive, central memory and Treg TCRB repertoires appeared more alike in patients than in healthy donors.

The entirety of the isolated RNA underwent reverse transcription, so expressed TCRB transcripts were sequenced. The method was immunoSEQ multiplex PCR; TCRdb's version includes in-frame clones alone and lacks a portion of them. The table lists about 150,000 clones, 9% to 10% of them singletons. All of the sorted populations showed purity greater than 95%. On this clone: The antigen remains unidentified.

Germline CDR1 is SGDLS and CDR2 is YYNGEE. Trimming at V came to 2 bases and at J to 2 bases, leaving 1 base not matched to a gene. CDR3 length: 15 residues. Sequencing was done on a sample of central memory CD4+ T cells from blood. V is TRBV9 and J is TRBJ1-2; 12 nucleotides align to TRBD1. This sequence originates from a woman in her twenties or thirties with type 1 diabetes. As DNA, the CDR3 is TGTGCCAGCAGCGTTGGGACAGGGGGCAACTATGGCTACACCTTC. Translation: CASSVGTGGNYGYTF.